A single sample gave rise to the 23 T cell receptor beta chains below, sequenced in a study of PD-1 and CTLA-4 blockade in melanoma. Data came from immunoSEQ multiplex PCR; TCRdb stores just in-frame clones and leaves some out. The sample holds 25,000 to 40,000 clones, 88% seen once. Sequenced material: CD8+ T cells from peripheral blood, taken from a patient given anti-PD-1 treatment. The origin of the receptors is a human donor with melanoma.

The J gene is TRBJ2-3, the V gene TRBV5-1; D remains ambiguous. There are 13 residues in the CDR3. The V gene lost 4 bases and the J gene lost 2 bases, with 8 bases spanning the gap. CDR1 SGHRS and CDR2 YFSETQ come from the germline V gene. As DNA, the CDR3 is TGCGCCAGCAGCACCAGAGACACAGATACGCAGTATTTT. As protein: CASSTRDTDTQYF. Combining the CDR3 with reference TRBV5-1 and TRBJ2-3 gives the whole variable domain KAGVTQTPRYLIKTRGQQVTLSCSPISGHRSVSWYQQTPGQGLQFLFEYFSETQRNKGNFPGRFSGRQFSNSRSEMNVSTLELGDSALYLCASSTRDTDTQYFGPGTRLTVL.

This clone was picked up one time. The chain has TRBV5-4 and TRBJ2-7; no firm D call. The CDR3 totals 14 residues. Germline V gene sequence: CDR1 SGHNT, CDR2 YYREEE (reference sequence). V lost 2 bases and J lost 0, with 9 bases in between. The CDR3 loop reads CASSLGSGSYEQYF. The CDR3 DNA reads TGTGCCAGCAGCTTAGGGTCTGGCTCCTACGAGCAGTACTTC.

The chain links TRBV4-2 to TRBJ1-1; D call uncertain. The CDR3 is 15 residues long. V was trimmed by 4 bases and J by 5 bases, leaving 17 bases between them. Per the germline V gene, CDR1 is LGHNA and CDR2 is YNFKEQ. CDR3 loop: CASSRGQGIVTEAFF. CDR3 bases: TGTGCCAGCAGCCGAGGCCAAGGGATCGTAACTGAAGCTTTCTTT.

J is TRBJ1-5 and V is TRBV24-1; D unclear. The CDR3 runs to 14 residues. Germline V gene lookup returns CDR1 KGHDR and CDR2 SFDVKD. V was clipped by 5 bases and J by 5 bases, with 12 bases between them. Written as DNA, the CDR3 is TGTGCCACCAGTGTGTTGGGCGTTGATCAGCCCCAGCATTTT. Residues: CATSVLGVDQPQHF.

This chain connects TRBV27 to TRBJ2-1; weak D call: TRBD1 (5 bases). Trimming left V 7 bases short and J 7 bases short, with 14 bases between. Germline V CDR1 and CDR2: MNHEY, SMNVEV (reference sequence). CDR3 length: 13 residues. CDR3 sequence (DNA): TGTGCCAGCACTGGTGGGGCGAGGAATGAGCAGTTCTTC. Residues: CASTGGARNEQFF.

This clone was detected only once. This CDR3 reads CASSDGTSGGTYNEQFF. CDR3 coding DNA: TGTGCCAGCAGTGACGGGACTAGCGGGGGGACTTACAATGAGCAGTTCTTC. V usage is TRBV6-1 and J usage is TRBJ2-1, with 15 bases fitting TRBD2. With V trimmed by 3 bases and J by 4 bases, 4 bases remained unmatched. This CDR3 is built from 17 residues. Germline V lookup: CDR1 MNHNS, CDR2 SASEGT.

The V call is TRBV5-6, the J call TRBJ2-7; 9 bases align to TRBD1. Germline CDR1 reads SGHDT; CDR2 reads YYEEEE. The CDR3 covers 14 residues. V lost 5 bases to trimming and J lost 2 bases; unmatched junction nucleotides: 5. This CDR3 is CASRFGQGTYEQYF. CDR3 nucleotides: TGTGCCAGCAGATTCGGACAGGGGACCTACGAGCAGTACTTC.

V and J are TRBV4-1 and TRBJ2-7, with D perhaps matching TRBD1 (5 bases). Germline V lookup: CDR1 MGHRA, CDR2 YSYEKL. The V gene lost 3 bases and the J gene lost 5 bases, with 11 bases spanning the gap. This CDR3 has 13 residues. The CDR3 sequence: CASSHLDSDEQYF. CDR3 nucleotide sequence: TGCGCCAGCAGCCATCTCGACAGCGACGAGCAGTACTTC.

The CDR3 loop is CASRQGGGGPDTQYF. The CDR3 nucleotides are TGCGCCAGCAGACAGGGCGGGGGGGGGCCAGATACGCAGTATTTT. The J gene is TRBJ2-3, the V gene TRBV4-1; 9 positions agree with TRBD2. CDR3 size: 15 residues. Germline V gene data show CDR1 as MGHRA and CDR2 as YSYEKL. V gave up 6 bases and J gave up 4 bases; unmatched junction bases: 8.

J is TRBJ1-2 and V is TRBV5-1; 9 nucleotides line up with TRBD1. The V and J ends lost 0 bases and 4 bases, in that order; junction bases with no gene match: 4. The CDR3 loop spans 15 amino acids. The germline V gene has CDR1 SGHRS and CDR2 YFSETQ. CDR3 sequence reads: CASSLDGQGIYGYTF. In DNA form, the CDR3 reads TGCGCCAGCAGCTTGGACGGACAGGGGATCTATGGCTACACCTTC.

CDR3 coding DNA: TGTGCCAGCAGGTCCGGAGGTTCACCCCTCCACTTT. This gives the protein CASRSGGSPLHF. This chain links TRBV27 with TRBJ1-6; D unclear. Trimming took off 6 bases at V and 9 bases at J, with 9 bases between the two ends. The CDR3 runs to 12 residues. Germline V gives CDR1 MNHEY, CDR2 SMNVEV (reference sequence).

V and J are TRBV9 and TRBJ2-5; D possibly matches TRBD1 or TRBD2 (6 bases each). From germline, CDR1 is SGDLS and CDR2 YYNGEE. Trimming pared 2 bases from V and 0 bases from J, leaving 14 bases between. The CDR3 totals 16 residues. This CDR3 is CASSVGGGEYQETQYF. DNA for the CDR3: TGTGCCAGCAGCGTTGGGGGCGGGGAATACCAAGAGACCCAGTACTTC.

The rearrangement joins TRBV2 to TRBJ1-1, with a weak D call TRBD1 (6 bases). Trimming shortened V by 7 bases and J by 7 bases, and 19 bases separated the two germline ends. Per germline, CDR1 SNHLY and CDR2 FYNNEI. CDR3 length: 14 residues. The CDR3 is CASNVGGAEFEAFF. CDR3 in DNA: TGTGCCAGCAACGTGGGGGGGGCAGAATTTGAAGCTTTCTTT. Full variable domain (rest looked up from reference TRBV2 and TRBJ1-1): EPEVTQTPSHQVTQMGQEVILRCVPISNHLYFYWYRQILGQKVEFLVSFYNNEISEKSEIFDDQFSVERPDGSNFTLKIRSTKLEDSAMYFCASNVGGAEFEAFFGQGTRLTVV.

This sequence joins TRBV6-4 and TRBJ2-1; TRBD1 agrees at 12 bases. This CDR3 is 15 amino acids long. The trim removed 4 bases at V and 9 bases at J, leaving 7 bases unmatched. Germline CDR1 MRHNA, CDR2 SNTAGT. The CDR3, as DNA: TGTGCCAGCAGTGGCTCCGGGACAGGGGGCACTGAGCAGTTCTTC. Protein sequence: CASSGSGTGGTEQFF.

The rearrangement uses TRBV19 and TRBJ2-3; perhaps TRBD2 as D (6 bases). Germline assignment: CDR1 LNHDA and CDR2 SQIVND (reference sequence). V lost 5 bases, J lost 3 bases, and 15 bases lay in between. The CDR3 totals 15 residues. DNA of the CDR3: TGTGCCAGTAGTGTATTGTCCGGGGGTACAGATACGCAGTATTTT. As protein: CASSVLSGGTDTQYF.

J is TRBJ1-2 and V is TRBV27; D is unresolved. The V gene lost 7 bases and the J gene lost 8 bases, with 17 bases spanning the gap. This CDR3 contains 13 residues. The germline V gene encodes CDR1 MNHEY and CDR2 SMNVEV (reference sequence). Here the CDR3 DNA reads TGTGCCAGCAAAGGAGCGCAGGCACACGGCTACACCTTC. Translating it yields CASKGAQAHGYTF.

The rearrangement uses TRBV27 and TRBJ2-6, with no clear D. Germline V gene sequence: CDR1 MNHEY, CDR2 SMNVEV (reference sequence). This CDR3 has 15 residues. V was pared by 3 bases and J by 0 bases, with 6 bases between. The CDR3 loop reads CASSFQSSGANVLTF. Written as DNA, the CDR3 is TGTGCCAGCAGTTTTCAGAGCTCTGGGGCCAACGTCCTGACTTTC.

This clone was counted a single time. The chain is built from TRBV24-1 and TRBJ1-6; D remains ambiguous. V dropped 3 bases and J dropped 5 bases, with 7 bases sitting between them. CDR3 length: 14 residues. CDR1 KGHDR and CDR2 SFDVKD come from the germline V gene. The CDR3 sequence is CATSDRLDNSPLHF. The CDR3 region has the DNA TGTGCCACCAGTGATCGGCTAGATAATTCACCCCTCCACTTT.

The chain employs TRBV4-1 and TRBJ2-1, with 10 positions matching TRBD2. The V gene end was trimmed by 10 bases and the J gene end by 4 bases; junction bases not matched to a gene: 16. This CDR3 comprises 17 residues. The germline gives CDR1 MGHRA, CDR2 YSYEKL. The CDR3 bases are TGCGCCACCTCTGCGGACTTAGCGGGGGGACTTTACAATGAGCAGTTCTTC. It yields the protein CATSADLAGGLYNEQFF.

This clone was counted a few times. The chain is built from TRBV27 and TRBJ1-6; the D gene is possibly TRBD1 (6 bases). Germline V gene sequence: CDR1 MNHEY, CDR2 SMNVEV (reference sequence). Trimming stripped 5 bases from V and 8 bases from J, with 16 bases between. This CDR3 comprises 15 residues. CDR3 sequence reads: CASSRPGAGDSPLHF. The CDR3 nucleotides are TGTGCCAGCAGTCGCCCAGGGGCGGGGGATTCACCCCTCCACTTT.

The genes are TRBV27 and TRBJ2-7; 9 nucleotides match TRBD2. This CDR3 is 14 amino acids long. The V and J ends lost 4 bases and 5 bases, in that order; junction bases with no gene match: 6. Germline loops: CDR1 MNHEY, CDR2 SMNVEV (reference sequence). CDR3 amino acids: CASSWTAGGDEQYF. Written as DNA, the CDR3 is TGTGCCAGCAGTTGGACCGCGGGGGGGGACGAGCAGTACTTC.

The rearrangement uses TRBV6-5 and TRBJ1-6; 7 bases align to TRBD1. From germline, CDR1 is MNHEY and CDR2 SVGAGI. The CDR3 has 15 residues. The V segment lost 2 bases and the J segment 8 bases; nucleotides outside the gene matches: 6. The CDR3 is CASSYGDRSYSPLHF. Written as DNA, the CDR3 is TGTGCCAGCAGTTACGGGGACAGATCCTATTCACCCCTCCACTTT.

The chain joins TRBV6-1 to TRBJ2-7; D may be TRBD1 or TRBD2 (5 bases each). Trimming removed 1 base from V and 3 bases from J, with 13 bases in between. The CDR3 loop spans 15 amino acids. Germline V CDR1 and CDR2: MNHNS, SASEGT. The CDR3 is CASSEGLGTLYEQYF. CDR3 sequence (DNA): TGTGCCAGCAGTGAAGGGCTAGGGACCCTCTACGAGCAGTACTTC.